Sequencing of this TCR beta chain was carried out in a study of OX40 agonist ivuxolimab in advanced cancers. Study background: With ivuxolimab, an agonistic anti-OX40 (CD134) antibody, patients were treated. Partial responses were achieved by three patients, one with hepatocellular carcinoma and two with cutaneous melanoma.

Findings of the study overall: Clonal expansion was seen in CD4+ and CD8+ blood T cells by week 6 at 0.1 to 3.0 mg/kg.

The germline V gene encodes CDR1 SGDLS and CDR2 YYNGEE. The CDR3 has 15 residues. The V gene end was trimmed by 3 bases and the J gene end by 0 bases; junction bases not matched to a gene: 5. Method: immunoSEQ multiplex PCR; TCRdb's copy keeps in-frame clones and lacks some. The data hold roughly 32,000 clones, with approximately 89% observed a single time. Details on this clone: Its matching antigen is unknown.

The clonotype comes from an adult with an advanced solid tumor such as melanoma, head and neck, liver or kidney cancer. The specimen was CD4+ or CD8+ T cells sorted from blood, collected in a trial of the OX40 agonist ivuxolimab. The V gene is TRBV9, the J gene TRBJ1-1, with 7 bases matching TRBD1. The CDR3 protein is CASSGRQGMNTEAFF. The CDR3 DNA sequence: TGTGCCAGCAGCGGGCGACAGGGCATGAACACTGAAGCTTTCTTT.